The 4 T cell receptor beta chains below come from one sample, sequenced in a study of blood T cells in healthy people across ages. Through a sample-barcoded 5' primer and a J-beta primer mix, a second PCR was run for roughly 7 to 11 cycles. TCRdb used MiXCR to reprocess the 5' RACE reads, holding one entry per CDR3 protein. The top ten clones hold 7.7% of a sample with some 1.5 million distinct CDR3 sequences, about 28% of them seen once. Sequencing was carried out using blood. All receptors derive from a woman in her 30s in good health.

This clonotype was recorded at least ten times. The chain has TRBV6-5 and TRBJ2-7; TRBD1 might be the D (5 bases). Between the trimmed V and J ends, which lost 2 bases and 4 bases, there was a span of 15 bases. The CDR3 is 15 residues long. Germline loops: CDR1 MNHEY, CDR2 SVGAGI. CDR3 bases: TGTGCCAGCAGTTACGGCAGGGAAACCTTTTACGAGCAGTACTTC. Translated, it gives CASSYGRETFYEQYF.

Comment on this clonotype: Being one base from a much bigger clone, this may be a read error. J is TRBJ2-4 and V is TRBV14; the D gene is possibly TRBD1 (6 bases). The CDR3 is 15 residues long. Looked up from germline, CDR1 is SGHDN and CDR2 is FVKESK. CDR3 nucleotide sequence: TGTGCCAGCAACCAAGAGACCACCGGGACAACCATTCAGTACTTC. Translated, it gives CASNQETTGTTIQYF.

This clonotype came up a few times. CDR3 in DNA: TGTGCCAGCAGCTTAAACGCGGGGGAGGATACGCAGTATTTT. It codes for CASSLNAGEDTQYF. This sequence joins TRBV7-3 and TRBJ2-3; 7 positions agree with TRBD2. Germline loops: CDR1 SGHTA, CDR2 FQGTGA. The junction had 4 bases not matched to a gene; V was cut back by 1 base and J by 6 bases. The CDR3 covers 14 residues. The full variable domain, its missing parts supplied by reference TRBV7-3 and TRBJ2-3, is GAGVSQTPSNKVTEKGKYVELRCDPISGHTALYWYRQSLGQGPEFLIYFQGTGAADDSGLPNDRFFAVRPEGSVSTLKIQRTERGDSAVYLCASSLNAGEDTQYFGPGTRLTVL.

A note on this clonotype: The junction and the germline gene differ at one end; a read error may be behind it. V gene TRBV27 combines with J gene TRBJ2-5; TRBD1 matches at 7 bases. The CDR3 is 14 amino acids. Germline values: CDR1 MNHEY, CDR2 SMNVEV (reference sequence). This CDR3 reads CASRGTASQGTQYF. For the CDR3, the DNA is TGTGCCAGCAGGGGGACAGCTTCTCAAGGGACCCAGTACTTC.